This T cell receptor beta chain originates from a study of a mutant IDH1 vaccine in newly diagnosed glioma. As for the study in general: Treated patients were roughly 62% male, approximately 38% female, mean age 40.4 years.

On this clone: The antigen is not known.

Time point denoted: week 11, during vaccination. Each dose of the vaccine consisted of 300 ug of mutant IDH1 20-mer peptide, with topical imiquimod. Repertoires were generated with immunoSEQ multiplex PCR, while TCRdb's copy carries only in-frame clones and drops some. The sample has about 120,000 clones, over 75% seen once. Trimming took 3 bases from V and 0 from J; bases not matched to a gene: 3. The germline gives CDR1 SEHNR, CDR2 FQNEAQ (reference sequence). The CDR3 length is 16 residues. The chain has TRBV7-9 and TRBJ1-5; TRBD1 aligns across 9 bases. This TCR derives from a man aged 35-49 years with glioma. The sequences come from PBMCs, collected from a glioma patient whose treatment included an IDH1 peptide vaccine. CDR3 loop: CASSLGQGSSNQPQHF. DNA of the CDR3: TGTGCCAGCAGCTTGGGACAGGGAAGTAGCAATCAGCCCCAGCATTTT.